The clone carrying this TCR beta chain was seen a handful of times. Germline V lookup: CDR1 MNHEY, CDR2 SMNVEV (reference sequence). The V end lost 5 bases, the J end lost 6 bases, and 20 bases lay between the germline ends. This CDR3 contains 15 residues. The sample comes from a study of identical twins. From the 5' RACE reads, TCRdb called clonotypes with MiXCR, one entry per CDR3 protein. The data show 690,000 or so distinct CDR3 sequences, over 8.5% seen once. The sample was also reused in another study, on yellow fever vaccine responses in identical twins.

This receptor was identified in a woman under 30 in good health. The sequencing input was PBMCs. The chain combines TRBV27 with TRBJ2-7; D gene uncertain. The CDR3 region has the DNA TGTGCCAGCAGTCCGACGACCGACCACCTCGCCGAGCAGTACTTC. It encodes CASSPTTDHLAEQYF.